This T cell receptor beta chain was captured in a study of T-cell reconstitution after alpha-beta-depleted transplantation in children. CDR3 length: 16 amino acids. The V end lost 4 bases, the J end lost 7 bases, and 19 bases lay between the germline ends. From germline, CDR1 is LGHNA and CDR2 YSLEER. Findings and limits, study-wide: Surviving recipient T cells and intrathymic progenitors accounted for some patients' high TCRbeta diversity at day 60. Reported findings indicate that, about two months after transplant, alpha-beta T cells came from several hundred expanded clones, which were derived from non-depleted graft cells. Newly produced T cells mostly provided counts and TCRbeta diversity after one year, as hyperexpanded clones declined.

A word on this clonotype: Its antigen is unidentified.

This sample's TCRbeta library carried unique molecular identifier barcodes. TCRdb reprocessed the PCR reads via MiXCR and lists one record per CDR3 protein. This table has approximately 300,000 distinct CDR3 sequences, 7.5% to 9% appearing once. The receptor comes from a female patient between 2 and 15 years old who had a stem cell transplant for Fanconi anemia, so the T cells may come from the graft donor. V gene TRBV4-3 combines with J gene TRBJ1-4, with D possibly matching TRBD1 (5 bases). The starting material was peripheral blood, obtained 360 days after TCRalphabeta/CD19-depleted stem cell transplant. CDR3 residues: CASSPSQIRVSEKLFF. For the CDR3, the DNA is TGCGCCAGCAGCCCGTCGCAAATCAGGGTATCTGAAAAACTGTTTTTT.